A single sample is the source of the 20 T cell receptor beta chains below, sequenced in a study of Ad26.COV2.S vaccination and SARS-CoV-2 variants. Produced via immunoSEQ multiplex PCR; TCRdb's table is partial and in-frame only. The sample comprises some 520,000 clones, around nine tenths of which are singletons, and roughly 13% rests with the top ten. The treatment is: around 19 received Ad26.COV2.S at low or high dose, single or two shots; about 5 received placebo; per-sample allocation not given. The study sampled participants on day 63 after the first vaccine or placebo injection. The sample here was peripheral blood, taken in a trial of Ad26.COV2.S vaccine versus placebo. These receptors were collected from a person between 18 and 65 years old who received the Ad26.COV2.S COVID-19 vaccine or a placebo.

This chain connects TRBV4-1 to TRBJ2-7; 10 bases are a match to TRBD2. The V gene end was trimmed by 4 bases and the J gene end by 2 bases; junction bases not matched to a gene: 8. The CDR3 loop spans 16 amino acids. Germline V CDR1 and CDR2: MGHRA, YSYEKL. This CDR3 is CASSRGVAGGPYEQYF. CDR3 nucleotide sequence: TGCGCCAGCAGCCGCGGGGTAGCGGGAGGACCCTACGAGCAGTACTTC.

The chain has TRBV7-6 and TRBJ1-2; no definite D call. Germline CDR1 SGHVS, CDR2 FNYEAQ. V was clipped by 1 base and J by 4 bases, with 7 bases between them. The CDR3 sequence is 13 residues long. The CDR3 loop reads CASSLVEGYGYTF. The CDR3 nucleotides are TGTGCCAGCAGCTTAGTTGAGGGCTATGGCTACACCTTC.

V is TRBV28 and J is TRBJ2-7, with D perhaps TRBD2 (7 bases). The CDR3 loop spans 15 amino acids. In germline, CDR1 is MDHEN, CDR2 SYDVKM. Trimming cost V 5 bases and J 3 bases, with 17 bases left between them. CDR3 residues: CASSPQGLRGYEQYF. Written as DNA, the CDR3 is TGTGCCAGCAGTCCACAGGGACTAAGGGGCTACGAGCAGTACTTC.

The chain uses TRBV19 and TRBJ2-2; TRBD1 is a possible D gene (5 bases). V was pared by 7 bases and J by 4 bases, with 13 bases between. Germline V gives CDR1 LNHDA, CDR2 SQIVND (reference sequence). CDR3 length: 14 amino acids. The CDR3, as DNA: TGTGCCAGTAAAACAGGCATGGGCACCGGGGAGCTGTTTTTT. Amino acid sequence: CASKTGMGTGELFF.

As to this clone: Germline and junction disagree at one end, which may indicate a read error. The J gene is TRBJ1-5, the V gene TRBV6-2 or TRBV6-3; a weak D match, TRBD1 (5 bases). The germline V gene encodes CDR1 MNHEY and CDR2 SVGEGT. The CDR3 consists of 12 residues. The CDR3 reads CASSYPNGGMDF. The CDR3, as DNA: TGTGCCAGCAGTTACCCGAATGGGGGTATGGATTTT.

This clone was seen only once. The V gene is TRBV6-5, the J gene TRBJ2-2; D uncertain. This CDR3 spans 15 amino acids. Trimming pared 4 bases from V and 0 bases from J, leaving 9 bases between. Germline V gene data show CDR1 as MNHEY and CDR2 as SVGAGI. The CDR3 bases are TGTGCCAGCAGTTCCACCCACGCGAACACCGGGGAGCTGTTTTTT. It codes for CASSSTHANTGELFF.

The chain combines TRBV19 with TRBJ2-7; D is possibly TRBD1 (5 bases). The V end was cut by 10 bases, the J end by 1 base, with 11 bases between. CDR1 and CDR2 from the germline V gene are LNHDA and SQIVND (reference sequence). The CDR3 loop spans 12 amino acids. For the CDR3, the DNA is TGTGCCACCACGGACACGTCCTACGAGCAGTACTTC. Residues: CATTDTSYEQYF.

V usage is TRBV5-1 and J usage is TRBJ2-2; D may be TRBD1 (5 bases). The length of the CDR3 is 16 residues. Germline-derived CDR1 and CDR2 are SGHRS and YFSETQ. The V and J ends lost 4 bases and 1 base respectively, with 14 bases between them. This CDR3 is CASSTSTAMNTGELFF. The CDR3 nucleotides are TGCGCCAGCAGCACCTCGACAGCGATGAACACCGGGGAGCTGTTTTTT.

The chain joins TRBV10-3 to TRBJ2-7; tentatively, D is TRBD1 (6 bases). Trimming cost V 0 bases and J 4 bases, with 16 bases left between them. The CDR3 has 16 residues. Germline CDR1 is ENHRY and CDR2 is SYGVKD. CDR3 bases: TGTGCCATCAGTGAGTCCCCCGCAGGGGAGAAGTACGAGCAGTACTTC. Translated, it gives CAISESPAGEKYEQYF.

V gene TRBV7-9 combines with J gene TRBJ1-2; tentatively, D is TRBD1 (5 bases). This CDR3 spans 13 amino acids. V was clipped by 4 bases and J by 6 bases, with 12 bases between them. Germline CDR1 is SEHNR and CDR2 is FQNEAQ (reference sequence). CDR3 residues: CASSSPGLNGYTF. For the CDR3, the DNA is TGTGCCAGCAGCTCTCCGGGACTTAATGGCTACACCTTC. The full variable domain, its missing parts supplied by reference TRBV7-9 and TRBJ1-2, is DTGVSQNPRHKITKRGQNVTFRCDPISEHNRLYWYRQTLGQGPEFLTYFQNEAQLEKSRLLSDRFSAERPKGSFSTLEIQRTEQGDSAMYLCASSSPGLNGYTFGSGTRLTVV.

The chain carries TRBV28 and TRBJ1-4; D is uncertain. The germline gives CDR1 MDHEN, CDR2 SYDVKM. V was cut by 8 bases and J by 2 bases, with 9 bases left in between. This CDR3 has 13 residues. CDR3 bases: TGTGCCAGCGGGTTAGGTACTAATGAAAAACTGTTTTTT. Amino acids: CASGLGTNEKLFF. Based on the CDR3 plus reference TRBV28 and TRBJ1-4, the full variable domain is DVKVTQSSRYLVKRTGEKVFLECVQDMDHENMFWYRQDPGLGLRLIYFSYDVKMKEKGDIPEGYSVSREKKERFSLILESASTNQTSMYLCASGLGTNEKLFFGSGTQLSVL.

The chain carries TRBV28 and TRBJ2-1; no firm D call. This CDR3 has 11 amino acids. Germline V lookup: CDR1 MDHEN, CDR2 SYDVKM. V gave up 7 bases and J gave up 5 bases, with 6 bases separating them. The CDR3 nucleotides read TGTGCCAGCACCCAGAACAATGAGCAGTTCTTC. It codes for CASTQNNEQFF.

The chain is built from TRBV5-1 and TRBJ2-7; D remains unclear. Deletions cut 0 bases from V and 0 bases from J, with 13 bases between. Germline CDR1 reads SGHRS; CDR2 reads YFSETQ. The length of the CDR3 is 16 residues. Written as DNA, the CDR3 is TGCGCCAGCAGCTTGGGAGGCGGATTGTACTCCTACGAGCAGTACTTC. This codes for CASSLGGGLYSYEQYF.

This clone was detected once. The chain recombines TRBV7-9 with TRBJ2-4; 9 bases match TRBD1. CDR1 is SEHNR and CDR2 is FQNEAQ in the germline V gene (reference sequence). The CDR3 contains 18 residues. The V and J ends lost 5 bases and 0 bases, in that order; junction bases with no gene match: 11. This CDR3 reads CASSRDRGSTLAKNIQYF. The CDR3 DNA reads as TGTGCCAGCAGCCGAGACAGGGGGAGTACCCTAGCCAAAAACATTCAGTACTTC.

This clone was observed once. This rearrangement joins TRBV11-2 to TRBJ1-2; D unclear. The germline V gene has CDR1 SGHAT and CDR2 FQNNGV. This CDR3 has 15 residues. V was cut by 5 bases and J by 1 base, with 14 bases left in between. CDR3: CASSSLSRLNYGYTF. As DNA, the CDR3 is TGTGCCAGCAGCAGTTTAAGCCGCCTTAACTATGGCTACACCTTC.

The chain carries TRBV6-5 and TRBJ1-1; D is ambiguous. Germline assignment: CDR1 MNHEY and CDR2 SVGAGI. Trimming left V 8 bases short and J 7 bases short, with 11 bases between. The CDR3 consists of 11 residues. The CDR3 loop reads CASGDFSEAFF. The CDR3 DNA follows: TGTGCCAGCGGCGACTTCAGTGAAGCTTTCTTT.

The J gene is TRBJ2-5, the V gene TRBV7-2; tentatively, D is TRBD1 (6 bases). V lost 6 bases, J lost 5 bases, and 13 bases lay in between. CDR3 length: 13 residues. The germline CDR1 and CDR2 sequences are SGHTA and FQGNSA. CDR3 amino acids: CASSMWGLETQYF. The CDR3 DNA follows: TGTGCCAGCAGTATGTGGGGGCTGGAGACCCAGTACTTC.

The genes are TRBV29-1 and TRBJ1-2; D is ambiguous. V gave up 6 bases and J gave up 5 bases, with 16 bases separating them. This CDR3 spans 13 amino acids. CDR1 SQVTM and CDR2 ANQGSEA come from the germline V gene. CDR3 DNA: TGCAGCGTAGCGGGCAGCAGATTTTATGGCTACACCTTC. Its translation: CSVAGSRFYGYTF.

The V gene is TRBV3-1 (or the pseudogene TRBV3-2), the J gene TRBJ2-3, with 8 bases lining up with TRBD1. J lost 2 bases, V lost 4 bases, and 8 bases had no gene match. CDR1 is LGHDT, CDR2 YNNKEL, per germline (reference sequence). This CDR3 has 16 amino acids. The CDR3 coding sequence is TGTGCCAGCAGCCGGACCCCGGGACAGGTCACAGATACGCAGTATTTT. It translates to CASSRTPGQVTDTQYF.

J is TRBJ2-7 and V is TRBV6-6, with D perhaps TRBD2 (5 bases). Deletions cut 8 bases from V and 0 bases from J, with 14 bases between. Germline CDR1 reads MNHNY; CDR2 reads SVGAGI (reference sequence). The CDR3 runs 14 residues. The CDR3 sequence: CASGRLLTSYEQYF. As DNA, the CDR3 is TGTGCCAGCGGGAGACTCTTAACCTCCTACGAGCAGTACTTC.